This paragraph covers one TCR beta chain sequence. The assay was immunoSEQ multiplex PCR, and TCRdb's table has in-frame clones only and misses some. The table lists fewer than 40,000 clones, approximately 93% of them singletons, with around 1.6% in the top ten. This sample is part of a study of control samples from healthy donors and cancer patients. Specimen: PBMCs. The clonotype was recovered from a man in his forties or fifties with colorectal cancer.

This CDR3 is CASSRGGTDTQYF. The CDR3 DNA follows: TGTGCCAGCTCCCGGGGTGGAACAGATACGCAGTATTTT. This chain uses TRBV18 with TRBJ2-3; TRBD2 is a possible D gene (5 bases). This CDR3 has 13 amino acids. The germline CDR1 and CDR2 sequences are KGHSH and LQKENI. With 6 bases removed from V and 3 bases from J, the gap between germline ends came to 10 bases.